One and the same sample provided the 30 T cell receptor beta chains below, sequenced in a study of cytomegalovirus exposure and HLA in healthy donors. Using immunoSEQ multiplex PCR, the repertoire was profiled, and TCRdb retains in-frame clones only, with some absent. The profile shows under 300,000 clones, 70% to 90% of them singletons. Sequencing was carried out using PBMCs. All receptors come from a woman aged 25 to 39 in good health and CMV-seropositive.

The V gene is TRBV6-1, the J gene TRBJ1-2; 7 bases line up with TRBD1. The CDR3 spans 12 residues. Trimming took 7 bases from V and 14 from J; bases not matched to a gene: 13. Germline assignment: CDR1 MNHNS and CDR2 SASEGT. The CDR3 region is CASTTGTAYDTF. CDR3 nucleotide sequence: TGTGCCAGCACTACCGGGACAGCCTATGATACCTTC.

The chain recombines TRBV6-1 with TRBJ1-2, with D possibly being TRBD1 (6 bases). This CDR3 is 14 amino acids long. The germline gives CDR1 MNHNS, CDR2 SASEGT. V was cut by 5 bases and J by 4 bases, with 14 bases left in between. The CDR3 DNA follows: TGTGCCAGCAGTCTCACAGGGAATGGCTATGGCTACACCTTC. It codes for CASSLTGNGYGYTF.

The J gene is TRBJ2-7, the V gene TRBV9, with TRBD1 as a possible D gene (5 bases). The germline V and J ends were trimmed by 3 bases and 2 bases, with 9 bases remaining between them. Germline CDR1 is SGDLS and CDR2 is YYNGEE. This CDR3 spans 13 amino acids. The CDR3 spells CASSDDRTYEQYF. CDR3 bases: TGTGCCAGCAGCGATGACAGAACCTACGAGCAGTACTTC. The full variable domain, rest sourced from reference TRBV9 and TRBJ2-7, is DSGVTQTPKHLITATGQRVTLRCSPRSGDLSVYWYQQSLDQGLQFLIQYYNGEERAKGNILERFSAQQFPDLHSELNLSSLELGDSALYFCASSDDRTYEQYFGPGTRLTVT.

The rearrangement links TRBV5-5 to TRBJ2-1, with D unclear. CDR1 is SGHKS and CDR2 is YYEKEE in the germline V gene (reference sequence). The germline V and J ends were trimmed by 0 bases and 7 bases, with 11 bases remaining between them. The CDR3 covers 14 residues. The CDR3 DNA sequence: TGTGCCAGCAGCTTGGAGTGGCTGAGGAATGAGCAGTTCTTC. Amino acids: CASSLEWLRNEQFF.

The rearrangement uses TRBV7-9 and TRBJ2-1; 10 bases map to TRBD2. CDR1 and CDR2 from the germline V gene are SEHNR and FQNEAQ (reference sequence). The CDR3 sequence is 17 residues long. The V and J ends lost 5 bases and 4 bases, in that order; junction bases with no gene match: 11. CDR3 coding DNA: TGTGCCAGCAGCCCCCGGACTAGCGGAATCCGTTACAATGAGCAGTTCTTC. This sequence encodes CASSPRTSGIRYNEQFF.

The V and J genes are TRBV5-1 and TRBJ1-1; possibly TRBD1 for D (5 bases). CDR3 size: 15 residues. Looked up from germline, CDR1 is SGHRS and CDR2 is YFSETQ. V was cut by 0 bases and J by 0 bases, with 9 bases left in between. This CDR3 is CASSLGTGVNTEAFF. The CDR3 DNA is TGCGCCAGCAGCTTGGGCACAGGAGTGAACACTGAAGCTTTCTTT.

This chain connects TRBV14 to TRBJ2-1; perhaps TRBD1 as D (5 bases). V lost 3 bases and J lost 2, with 23 bases in between. The CDR3 is made up of 19 amino acids. Per the germline V gene, CDR1 is SGHDN and CDR2 is FVKESK. The CDR3 DNA sequence: TGTGCCAGCAGCCATCGATTCGACAGCGACCGAGCCACCTACAATGAGCAGTTCTTC. This sequence encodes CASSHRFDSDRATYNEQFF.

The chain joins TRBV27 to TRBJ2-7, with 11 bases identical to TRBD1. This CDR3 region has 14 residues. V was clipped by 5 bases and J by 7 bases; unmatched bases: 7. The germline CDR1 and CDR2 sequences are MNHEY and SMNVEV (reference sequence). The CDR3 DNA reads TGTGCCAGCAGTGCCGGGACAGGGGGTGGAGAGCAGTACTTC. It translates to CASSAGTGGGEQYF.

This chain links TRBV20-1 with TRBJ1-2; D is undetermined. Germline CDR1 is DFQATT and CDR2 is SNEGSKA (reference sequence). Trimming removed 0 bases from V and 8 bases from J, with 7 bases in between. This CDR3 is built from 11 residues. The CDR3 loop is CSARENGGYTF. For the CDR3, the DNA is TGCAGTGCTAGAGAAAACGGGGGCTACACCTTC.

The chain uses TRBV27 and TRBJ2-7; a possible D gene is TRBD2 (5 bases). Deletions cut 4 bases from V and 4 bases from J, with 23 bases between. The CDR3 is 17 residues long. Germline V gives CDR1 MNHEY, CDR2 SMNVEV (reference sequence). In DNA form, the CDR3 reads TGTGCCAGCAGTTCTAGGTGGGGAAGGGAGAGGAATTACGAGCAGTACTTC. Translating it yields CASSSRWGRERNYEQYF.

The V gene is TRBV5-4, the J gene TRBJ2-7, with D perhaps matching TRBD1 (6 bases). The CDR3 length is 15 residues. The V end lost 3 bases, the J end lost 2 bases, and 15 bases lay between the germline ends. The germline CDR1 and CDR2 sequences are SGHNT and YYREEE (reference sequence). CDR3 protein: CASSSAGVPAYEQYF. For the CDR3, the DNA is TGTGCCAGCAGCTCAGCAGGGGTCCCTGCCTACGAGCAGTACTTC.

The CDR3 here is CASSLLWAGWENIQYF. The CDR3 DNA reads as TGTGCCAGCAGCCTACTATGGGCAGGGTGGGAAAACATTCAGTACTTC. The rearrangement links TRBV7-8 to TRBJ2-4; a possible D gene is TRBD1 (5 bases). Germline CDR1 SGHVS, CDR2 FQNEAQ. The CDR3 extends over 16 amino acids. V lost 5 bases and J 5 bases, leaving 19 bases between the germline ends.

The rearrangement joins TRBV5-1 to TRBJ2-5; 12 bases line up with TRBD2. With 5 bases clipped from V and 1 base from J, the junction kept 9 bases outside the gene matches. The CDR3 loop spans 17 amino acids. In germline, CDR1 is SGHRS, CDR2 YFSETQ. The CDR3 DNA is TGCGCCAGCAGACTAGCGGGAGGTTTTGGTGCCCAAGAGACCCAGTACTTC. The encoded protein is CASRLAGGFGAQETQYF. Supplemented by reference TRBV5-1 and TRBJ2-5, the full variable domain reads KAGVTQTPRYLIKTRGQQVTLSCSPISGHRSVSWYQQTPGQGLQFLFEYFSETQRNKGNFPGRFSGRQFSNSRSEMNVSTLELGDSALYLCASRLAGGFGAQETQYFGPGTRLLVL.

The rearrangement links TRBV11-3 to TRBJ2-2; 7 bases match TRBD2. This CDR3 has 17 residues. Germline assignment: CDR1 SGHNT and CDR2 YENEEA. V lost 0 bases to trimming and J lost 6 bases; unmatched junction nucleotides: 10. The CDR3: CASSLDPRAGAAGELFF. CDR3 coding DNA: TGTGCCAGCAGCTTAGATCCGAGGGCGGGAGCGGCCGGGGAGCTGTTTTTT. The full variable domain, completed using reference TRBV11-3 and TRBJ2-2, is EAGVVQSPRYKIIEKKQPVAFWCNPISGHNTLYWYLQNLGQGPELLIRYENEEAVDDSQLPKDRFSAERLKGVDSTLKIQPAELGDSAVYLCASSLDPRAGAAGELFFGEGSRLTVL.

This chain connects TRBV6-4 to TRBJ2-2; 10 bases are a match to TRBD2. V trimming: 2 bases; J trimming: 6 bases; junction bases outside the gene matches: 0. This CDR3 contains 14 residues. Per the germline V gene, CDR1 is MRHNA and CDR2 is SNTAGT. The CDR3 DNA is TGTGCCAGCAGTGACCTAGCGGGAGCCGGGGAGCTGTTTTTT. As protein: CASSDLAGAGELFF.

This clone was found once. The chain joins TRBV27 to TRBJ2-1, with TRBD1 matching over 9 bases. The CDR3 is made up of 14 amino acids. The ends lost 5 bases at V and 7 bases at J; junction bases unmatched: 6. Germline V lookup: CDR1 MNHEY, CDR2 SMNVEV (reference sequence). The CDR3 nucleotides are TGTGCCAGCAGTGGGACAGGGTTGGGGAATGAGCAGTTCTTC. This encodes CASSGTGLGNEQFF.

V and J are TRBV5-4 and TRBJ2-1; 9 nucleotides line up with TRBD2. The CDR3 has 16 residues. The germline gives CDR1 SGHNT, CDR2 YYREEE (reference sequence). Trimming removed 4 bases from V and 0 bases from J; junction bases left unmatched: 5. The CDR3 nucleotides read TGTGCCAGCAGCCCTCTTAGCGGGAGCTCCTACAATGAGCAGTTCTTC. Amino acids: CASSPLSGSSYNEQFF.

The chain uses TRBV10-3 and TRBJ2-1, with 9 nucleotides matching TRBD1. V lost 8 bases, J lost 5 bases, and 4 bases stayed unmatched. Germline V gene data show CDR1 as ENHRY and CDR2 as SYGVKD. The CDR3 spans 13 residues. The CDR3 nucleotides are TGTGCCATCGGGGGGACAGGGAACAATGAGCAGTTCTTC. Its protein product is CAIGGTGNNEQFF.

This clone occurred once. The sample has other DNA sequences that encode this CDR3 too. The chain joins TRBV2 to TRBJ2-1; D is undetermined. V lost 2 bases, J lost 5 bases, and 4 bases lay in between. Germline CDR1 reads SNHLY; CDR2 reads FYNNEI. This CDR3 contains 12 residues. The CDR3 region has the DNA TGTGCCAGCAGTGAACGAGACAATGAGCAGTTCTTC. Amino acids: CASSERDNEQFF.

This chain connects TRBV10-3 to TRBJ2-1; perhaps TRBD2 as D (6 bases). The CDR3 covers 15 residues. Trimming removed 10 bases from V and 3 bases from J, with 19 bases in between. Germline values: CDR1 ENHRY, CDR2 SYGVKD. DNA for the CDR3: TGTGCCACGCAAGCCGGGACTCCTTACTACAATGAGCAGTTCTTC. Its protein is CATQAGTPYYNEQFF.

This chain uses TRBV28 with TRBJ1-5; the D gene is possibly TRBD1 (6 bases). In germline, CDR1 is MDHEN, CDR2 SYDVKM. Trimming took 5 bases from V and 5 from J, leaving 13 bases between them. The CDR3 contains 14 residues. The CDR3 DNA follows: TGTGCCAGCAGTGTGGGGGGGGCGTATCAGCCCCAGCATTTT. This codes for CASSVGGAYQPQHF.

The DNA of the CDR3 is TGTGCCAGCAGGGCCAATTACGAGCAGTACTTC. Amino acid sequence: CASRANYEQYF. The chain links TRBV6-4 to TRBJ2-7; D remains unclear. The CDR3 totals 11 residues. CDR1 MRHNA and CDR2 SNTAGT come from the germline V gene. With 6 bases removed from V and 4 bases from J, the gap between germline ends came to 7 bases.

CDR3 nucleotide sequence: TGTGCCACCAGCGCAGGGTCTGGAGGCTACACCTTC. It encodes CATSAGSGGYTF. The rearrangement joins TRBV15 to TRBJ1-2; perhaps TRBD1 as D (5 bases). Looked up from germline, CDR1 is LNHNV and CDR2 is YYDKDF (reference sequence). V lost 5 bases and J lost 8, with 12 bases in between. This CDR3 is built from 12 residues.

About this clone: At one end, the junction sequence differs from germline, possibly due to a read error. This chain connects TRBV2 to TRBJ1-1; no clear D. Germline assignment: CDR1 SNHLY and CDR2 FYNNEI. CDR3 length: 13 residues. CDR3 in DNA: TGTGCCAGCCGTGAGGCCATGAACACTGAAGCTTTCTTT. It is translated as CASREAMNTEAFF.

The V call is TRBV27, the J call TRBJ2-7; perhaps TRBD2 as D (5 bases). There are 14 residues in the CDR3. Germline V lookup: CDR1 MNHEY, CDR2 SMNVEV (reference sequence). Trimming cost V 3 bases and J 6 bases, with 15 bases left between them. The DNA of the CDR3 is TGTGCCAGCAGTTTGTGGGGAGATTTGGGCGAGCAGTACTTC. It translates to CASSLWGDLGEQYF.

This clone was counted a few times. The chain recombines TRBV15 with TRBJ1-3; D is unresolved. CDR1 is LNHNV, CDR2 YYDKDF, per germline (reference sequence). The CDR3 is made up of 15 amino acids. The V and J ends lost 2 bases and 2 bases respectively, with 10 bases between them. CDR3 sequence reads: CATSRSRNPGNTIYF. The CDR3 DNA reads TGTGCCACCAGCAGATCCAGGAATCCTGGAAACACCATATATTTT.

This chain connects TRBV18 to TRBJ2-6, with D tentatively TRBD1 (8 bases). Per the germline V gene, CDR1 is KGHSH and CDR2 is LQKENI. The length of the CDR3 is 17 residues. The V gene lost 5 bases and the J gene lost 2 bases, with 16 bases spanning the gap. The CDR3: CASSVQGAGAGANVLTF. Here the CDR3 DNA reads TGTGCCAGCTCAGTTCAGGGGGCGGGAGCTGGGGCCAACGTCCTGACTTTC.

The chain is built from TRBV27 and TRBJ2-1, with D possibly TRBD2 on 5 matching bases. Trimming cost V 3 bases and J 8 bases, with 20 bases left between them. Per germline, CDR1 MNHEY and CDR2 SMNVEV (reference sequence). The CDR3 has 16 residues. The CDR3 region is CASSFGMLLKVDEQFF. The CDR3 nucleotides are TGTGCCAGCAGTTTCGGGATGTTACTAAAAGTCGATGAGCAGTTCTTC.

The V gene is TRBV27, the J gene TRBJ1-1; D call uncertain. The CDR3 consists of 14 residues. CDR1 MNHEY and CDR2 SMNVEV come from the germline V gene (reference sequence). The V end lost 5 bases, the J end lost 10 bases, and 20 bases lay between the germline ends. This CDR3 reads CASSPRDGGVGAFF. The CDR3 DNA follows: TGTGCCAGCAGTCCGAGAGATGGAGGAGTAGGAGCTTTCTTT.

The J gene is TRBJ2-7, the V gene TRBV6-5, with 10 nucleotides matching TRBD1. The CDR3 covers 13 residues. Germline V gives CDR1 MNHEY, CDR2 SVGAGI. The V gene end was trimmed by 10 bases and the J gene end by 5 bases; junction bases not matched to a gene: 8. The chain's CDR3 is CATRRTGGDEQYF. CDR3 in DNA: TGTGCCACCCGGAGGACAGGGGGGGACGAGCAGTACTTC.